This is a list of T cell receptor beta chains from one sample in a study of CD4 and CD8 cells across lung adenocarcinoma regions. TCRdb re-called the PCR reads with MiXCR, one entry per CDR3 protein. In the table there are about 6,500 distinct CDR3 sequences, 51% of which are singletons. The sequencing input was CD4+ T cells from the center of a lung tumor. The source of these receptors is a female donor with lung adenocarcinoma. The CD4 and CD8 labels of this study may be unreliable. CDR3s include the opening cysteine and the closing phenylalanine or tryptophan. The D gene is left open where the match is weak. Some rows mark clone size as missing; the rest say once, few, many or name a class of expanded clone.

>NA|TRBJ2-1|TRBV7-9|few
TGTGCCAGCAGCTGGACCGCCCAGGGGCCGGCCAATGAGCAGTTCTTC
CASSWTAQGPANEQFF
>NA|TRBJ2-1|TRBV6-1|NA
TGTGCCAGCAGTGAAGAAGGGGAGGCTTTCGGGCCTAACTACAATGAGCAGTTCTTC
CASSEEGEAFGPNYNEQFF
>NA|TRBJ2-3|TRBV27|NA
TGTGCCAGCAGTTCAGACCGCACCGGGGCGCTGTATTTT
CASSSDRTGALYF
>TRBD2|TRBJ2-1|TRBV27|few
TGTGCCAGCAGTTTTTCAGCGGGGGATAATCCGGGTGAGCAGTTCTTC
CASSFSAGDNPGEQFF
>NA|TRBJ1-1|TRBV6-5|NA
TGTGCCAGCAGCTACAGGGATGGGACCACTGAAGCTTTCTTT
CASSYRDGTTEAFF
>NA|TRBJ2-1|TRBV30|NA
TGTGCCTGGAGTCCTGACTCCTCTTTAATCTACAATGAGCAGTTCTTC
CAWSPDSSLIYNEQFF
>NA|TRBJ1-1|TRBV6-1|many
TGTGCCAGCAGTGAATCAGAGAACACTGAAGCTTTCTTT
CASSESENTEAFF
>NA|TRBJ2-5|TRBV10-1|few
TGCGCCAGCAGTGAGTCGAAGGGGTCCCGCCAAGAGACCCAGTACTTC
CASSESKGSRQETQYF
>NA|TRBJ1-5|TRBV6-2/TRBV6-3|NA
TGTGCCAGCAGTGCCCGCGAGCAACAGCCCCTCCATTTT
CASSAREQQPLHF
>NA|TRBJ2-2|TRBV6-1|medium-sized
TGTGCCAGCAGGGATGTAGTGAACACCGGGGAGCTGTTTTTT
CASRDVVNTGELFF
>NA|TRBJ2-4|TRBV14|NA
TGTGCCAGCAGCCAGAGAGGCAACATTCAGTACTTC
CASSQRGNIQYF
>NA|TRBJ2-2|TRBV18|NA
TGTGCCAGCTCACACCTTACGTCGGAGACCGGAGAGCTGTTTTTT
CASSHLTSETGELFF
>TRBD2|TRBJ2-1|TRBV7-2|many
TGTGCCAGCAGCTCGACTAGCGGGAGAGTGAATGAGCAGTTCTTC
CASSSTSGRVNEQFF
>NA|TRBJ2-2|TRBV20-1|few
TGCAGTGCTAGAGAAGGCAGCCGCGAGGACACCGGGGAGCTGTTTTTT
CSAREGSREDTGELFF
>NA|TRBJ2-4|TRBV6-4|NA
TGCGGCATCTCCGGGCTGTGTGCCAAAAACACTCAGTACTTT
CGISGLCAKNTQYF
>TRBD2|TRBJ2-1|TRBV6-1|NA
TGTGCCAGCAGTACACTAGCGGGAGTCCGCAATGAGCAGTTCTTC
CASSTLAGVRNEQFF
>NA|TRBJ2-3|TRBV27|NA
TGTGCCAGCAGTTTTACGGTGAGCACAGATACGCAGTATTTT
CASSFTVSTDTQYF
>NA|TRBJ2-1|TRBV6-1|NA
TGTGCCAGCAGTCCACGTGAGACAGTCATCTACAATGAGCAGTTCTTC
CASSPRETVIYNEQFF
>NA|TRBJ2-3|TRBV6-5|NA
TGTGCCAGCAGTTACTCTGGTCTTGGGACAGATACGCAGTATTTT
CASSYSGLGTDTQYF
>NA|TRBJ2-3|TRBV15|NA
TGTGCCACCAGCAGAGGACAGGAAGATACGCAGTATTTT
CATSRGQEDTQYF
>NA|TRBJ2-4|TRBV10-1|few
TGCGCCACCGAGCTGGGAGGTAAAGACATTCAGTATTTC
CATELGGKDIQYF
>TRBD1|TRBJ2-5|TRBV10-1|few
TGCGCCAGGAAGCCCCCACCGGGACAGGGGGGCTCTCGGAAAGAGACCCAGTACTTC
CARKPPPGQGGSRKETQYF
>NA|TRBJ2-3|TRBV6-1|NA
TGTGCCAGCACCCGAGGCCCCCCGACTAGTTATCGCACAGATACGCAGTATTTT
CASTRGPPTSYRTDTQYF
>NA|TRBJ2-4|TRBV5-1|few
TGCGCCAGCAGAGGGGGGAGGGGTTACAATGAGCAGTACTTC
CASRGGRGYNEQYF
>NA|TRBJ2-1|TRBV29-1|NA
TGCACAACCTGGTCAGCGGAAAGCCTTTCCTACAATGAGCAGTTCTTC
CTTWSAESLSYNEQFF
>NA|TRBJ2-7|TRBV27|few
TGTGCCAGCAGTTTGTTGGGTATGGACGAGCAGTACTTC
CASSLLGMDEQYF
>NA|TRBJ1-2|TRBV10-3|NA
TGTGCCATCAGGAGGGTTGGCTACACCTTC
CAIRRVGYTF
>TRBD1|TRBJ2-5|TRBV15|many
TGTGCCACCAGCAACGACAGGGGGCTAGGAGAGACCCAGTACTTC
CATSNDRGLGETQYF
>NA|TRBJ2-1|TRBV7-2|large
TGTGCCAGCAGCTTCTTCCGGACAGACTCCTACGAGCAGTTCTTC
CASSFFRTDSYEQFF
>NA|TRBJ2-1|TRBV20-1|NA
TGCAGTGCTAGATCAACAACCGGAGGGGTGACCTACAATGAGCAGTTCTTC
CSARSTTGGVTYNEQFF
>TRBD1|TRBJ1-5|TRBV6-2/TRBV6-3|NA
TGTGCCAGCAGTTACTCGACATCAGGACAGGGGAGCAATCAGCCCCAGCATTTT
CASSYSTSGQGSNQPQHF
>TRBD2|TRBJ2-6|TRBV5-1|few
TGCGCCAGCAGCTCCGGCGGGGGGTATGGGGCCAACGTCCTGACTTTC
CASSSGGGYGANVLTF
>TRBD2|TRBJ2-7|TRBV4-1|once
TGCGCCAGCAGCCAGAGCCGGGAGGCATCCTACGAGCAGTACTTC
CASSQSREASYEQYF
>NA|TRBJ2-2|TRBV6-1|once
TGTGCCAGCAGCGGACGGCCGGATGGGACCGGGGAGCTGTTTTTT
CASSGRPDGTGELFF
>NA|TRBJ1-2|TRBV27|medium-sized
TGTGCCAGCAGTTTCAGTTTTAACTATGGCTACACCTTC
CASSFSFNYGYTF
>NA|TRBJ2-5|TRBV7-2|medium-sized
TGTGCCAGCAGCCCGCGGACAACCCAAGAGACCCAGTACTTC
CASSPRTTQETQYF
>NA|TRBJ2-1|TRBV27|NA
TGTGCCAGCAGTTTACGGGGGAATGAGCAGTTCTTC
CASSLRGNEQFF
>NA|TRBJ2-1|TRBV6-4|NA
TGTGCCAGCAAAGGTAAAAATGAGCAGTTTTTC
CASKGKNEQFF
>NA|TRBJ2-6|TRBV28|few
TGTGCCAGCAGTTTAGGAGAATCTGGGGCCTACGTGCTGTACTTC
CASSLGESGAYVLYF
>NA|TRBJ2-3|TRBV9|few
TGTGCCAGCAGCGTAGGAACGGGGGTAGCGACAGATACGCAGTATTTT
CASSVGTGVATDTQYF
>NA|TRBJ2-3|TRBV6-5|NA
TGTGCCAGCAGTTACCCAGCCAAAAACACGCAGTATTTT
CASSYPAKNTQYF
>NA|TRBJ2-7|TRBV4-2|once
TGTGCCAGCAGCCAAGGAGACTACAGAAACAATGAGCAGTACTTC
CASSQGDYRNNEQYF
>TRBD1|TRBJ2-5|TRBV6-1|many
TGTGCCAGCAGTAGCGCCGGGACAGGGATGAAGACCCAGTACTTC
CASSSAGTGMKTQYF